The text below deals with one T cell receptor beta chain. Its specificity is not known. Generated by immunoSEQ multiplex PCR, the TCRdb table keeps only in-frame clones and is missing some. The data show about 73,000 clones, with roughly 90% seen just once and 3.5% to 4% held by the top ten. The data derive from a study of cytomegalovirus exposure and HLA in healthy donors. Study in general: The same platform was used for the 130 or so validation repertoires as for the roughly 660 first-cohort repertoires, as reported in a later analysis.

The CDR3 has 12 amino acids. The V end lost 8 bases, the J end lost 11 bases, and 16 bases lay between the germline ends. The germline V gene encodes CDR1 SNHLY and CDR2 FYNNEI. General study points: The investigators catalogued some 160 TCR beta chains as cytomegalovirus-associated. The classifier reportedly diagnosed cytomegalovirus status with high specificity and sensitivity. There were a few CMV-associated chains whose specificity for CMV antigens was confirmed in vitro.

This rearrangement joins TRBV2 to TRBJ2-1; weak D call: TRBD1 (5 bases). The sequence was collected from a woman between 18 and 29 years old in good health and CMV-seropositive. Sample: PBMCs. As DNA, the CDR3 is TGTGCCAGCGCGGCAAGGGCAGGGAAGCAGTTCTTC. It is translated as CASAARAGKQFF.